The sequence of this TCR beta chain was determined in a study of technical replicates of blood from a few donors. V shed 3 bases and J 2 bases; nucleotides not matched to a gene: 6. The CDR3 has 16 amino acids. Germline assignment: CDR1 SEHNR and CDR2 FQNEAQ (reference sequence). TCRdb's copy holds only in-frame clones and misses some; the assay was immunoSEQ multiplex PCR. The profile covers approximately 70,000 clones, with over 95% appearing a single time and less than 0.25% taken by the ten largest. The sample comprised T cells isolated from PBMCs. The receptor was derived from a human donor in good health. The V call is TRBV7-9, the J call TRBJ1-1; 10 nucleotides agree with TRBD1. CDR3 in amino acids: CASSFLGQGNNTEAFF. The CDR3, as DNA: TGTGCCAGCAGCTTTCTGGGACAGGGGAATAACACTGAAGCTTTCTTT. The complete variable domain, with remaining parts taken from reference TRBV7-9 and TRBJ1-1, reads DTGVSQNPRHKITKRGQNVTFRCDPISEHNRLYWYRQTLGQGPEFLTYFQNEAQLEKSRLLSDRFSAERPKGSFSTLEIQRTEQGDSAMYLCASSFLGQGNNTEAFFGQGTRLTVV.